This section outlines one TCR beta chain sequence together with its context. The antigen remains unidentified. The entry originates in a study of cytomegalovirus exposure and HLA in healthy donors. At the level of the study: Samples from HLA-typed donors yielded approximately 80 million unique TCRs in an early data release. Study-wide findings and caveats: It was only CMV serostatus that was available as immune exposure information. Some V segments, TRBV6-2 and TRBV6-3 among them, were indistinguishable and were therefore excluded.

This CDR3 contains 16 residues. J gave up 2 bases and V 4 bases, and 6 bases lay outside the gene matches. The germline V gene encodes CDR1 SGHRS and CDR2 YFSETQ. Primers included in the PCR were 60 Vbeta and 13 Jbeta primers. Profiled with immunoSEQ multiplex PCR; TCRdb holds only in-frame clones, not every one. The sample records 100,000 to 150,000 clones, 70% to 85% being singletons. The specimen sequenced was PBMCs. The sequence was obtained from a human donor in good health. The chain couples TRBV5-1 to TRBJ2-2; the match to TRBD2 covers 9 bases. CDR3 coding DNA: TGCGCCAGCAGCCAATCTAGCGGGGTCAACACCGGGGAGCTGTTTTTT. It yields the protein CASSQSSGVNTGELFF. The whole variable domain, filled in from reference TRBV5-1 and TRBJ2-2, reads KAGVTQTPRYLIKTRGQQVTLSCSPISGHRSVSWYQQTPGQGLQFLFEYFSETQRNKGNFPGRFSGRQFSNSRSEMNVSTLELGDSALYLCASSQSSGVNTGELFFGEGSRLTVL.